This TCR beta chain was identified in a study of cytomegalovirus exposure and HLA in healthy donors (dated by TCRdb to 2016 to 2017). A note on the overall study: An earlier analysis of 587 of the donors reported about 260 Gb of sequence data and around 110 million unique TCR beta sequences obtained from about 179 million T cells. Rather than drawing on any new phenotypic data, the later analysis identified candidate immune exposures from TCR beta sequences and the way those sequences occurred across donors. Donor age, sex, ethnicity and CMV serostatus were collected together with the repertoire data. The study was designed to test whether signatures of past pathogen exposure could be identified by cataloging public T cell receptors. A later genetic analysis took genome-wide SNP genotypes for about 55% of the 666 donors and used that subset as a discovery cohort. To decide whether each TCR beta V gene segment behaved as functional or pseudogenic, an earlier analysis of 587 of the donors relied on high-throughput TCR beta sequencing. HLA typing included class I and class II loci at four-digit resolution. Of the 300 to 500 genotyped donors, 75% to 85% were placed in the genetic ancestry cluster associated with self-reported Caucasian donors. Several DR-DQ haplotypes were treated as single units for association and clustering because of strong linkage in the cohort. A separate validation cohort of 100 to 150 different subjects was used in addition to the 666-subject first cohort. Typing coverage differed by locus: A, B, C, DRB1 and DQB1 were typed in about 620-640 donors, DQA1 in about 500, DPA1 in 600 to 610, and DPB1 in just under 490. All discovery cohort repertoires had been generated using a single sequencing platform. The study profiled the T cell repertoires of 500 to 800 subjects by immunosequencing and related them to cytomegalovirus serostatus. To study patterns of TCR occurrence, a later analysis re-analyzed previously published TCR beta repertoires from hundreds of donors and added high-resolution HLA genotyping. Among some 400 genotyped donors of the cohort, an average of approximately 240,000 unique TCR beta nucleotide sequences was sequenced per donor, of which roughly 18% were non-productive. About 320 gigabases of sequencing data and 78 million or so unique TCR sequences were included in an early release covering around 600 HLA-typed donors. To predict cytomegalovirus infection status, the study brought together high-throughput TCR immunosequencing, statistical association of individual TCRs with disease status, and machine learning.

In total, roughly 710 healthy bone marrow donors made up the cohort. Cohort members were all nominally healthy when sampled, although unrecorded immune exposures were likely present. The donor was CMV seropositive and belonged to the group of a few hundred seropositive cohort members. Every donor gave a peripheral blood sample, and the peripheral blood mononuclear cells from that sample were used for TCR beta sequencing. The Qiagen DNeasy Blood Extraction Kit was used to extract genomic DNA from the blood cell samples. Overall study results and their limits: In a later analysis, most CMV-associated TCR beta chains were found to appear HLA-restricted, with HLA associations seemingly driven largely by CMV exposure. The classifier was reported to diagnose cytomegalovirus status with high specificity and sensitivity in both the original and validation cohorts. Immune exposure information for the cohort was limited to CMV serostatus. At a false discovery rate of 0.05, a later analysis linked 15,000 to 20,000 TCR beta sequences to specific HLA alleles. Most TCR sequences were observed very rarely across donors, whereas some public TCRs were present in many individuals. Correlated functional status among segregating V segments might reflect linkage disequilibrium, but an unknown experimental factor could not be ruled out. Strong co-occurrence of HLA alleles, especially DR and DQ, made assigning TCR associations to individual alleles difficult. In a later analysis, several top co-occurrence clusters were reported to appear linked to parvovirus B19, influenza, CMV and Epstein-Barr virus. A later analysis found that HLA-associated TCR beta chains were more clonally expanded and had lower generation probabilities than equally common non-associated chains. Sequencing depth was assumed to be roughly uniform across donors in the presence/absence analyses, though that assumption may not hold. The 87-base-pair reads could not distinguish some IMGT-functional V segments, including TRBV6-2 and TRBV6-3, so those segments were excluded. Only TCR beta chains were sequenced in this cohort, and the absence of alpha or paired-chain data limited detectable features. In a later analysis, TCR association rates were found to vary across HLA loci, with the most associated TCRs seen for DRB1 alleles and the fewest for HLA-C alleles. In vitro tests confirmed that three of the cytomegalovirus-associated TCR beta chains recognize cytomegalovirus antigens. A further reported finding was that TCR beta sequences accurately predicted the HLA-A and HLA-B alleles for most subjects in the first cohort. Because counts were too low, roughly 16 rarely observed V segments, including chromosome 9 orphons, were left out of the earlier analysis of 500 to 750 of the donors. A later genetic analysis associated a missense DCLRE1C variant with V-gene and J-gene trimming of TCR beta chains, and an independent cohort replicated the association. The authors suggested that the approach could potentially be generalized to other disease states and immunological phenotypes. An earlier analysis of 450 to 750 of the donors showed that most TCR beta V segments appeared in productive rearrangements either about 87% or about 30% of the time, which broadly matched IMGT annotations. A cluster of highly shared sequence variants was judged likely to represent a technical artifact of the sequencing pipeline. Because HLA typing was unavailable for some donors at each locus, only the typed subset was used in association tests. The study listed over 150 TCR beta chains as associated with cytomegalovirus. Compared with the approximately 710-donor mean, donors in an Asian-associated ancestry cluster had fewer N-insertions in productive TCRs, according to a later genetic analysis.

Libraries were constructed by the immunoSEQ multiplex PCR assay. For the multiplex PCR, a mixture combining 60 forward primers for TCR Vbeta segments and 13 reverse primers for TCR Jbeta segments was used. The CDR3 region of rearranged TCR beta genes was amplified from genomic DNA by a multiplex PCR assay. On the Illumina HiSeq System, the amplified TCR beta libraries were sequenced as 87-base-pair reads. The paper's processing steps were these. A later analysis tallied 75 million to 95 million unique TCR beta chains across the 600 to 700 repertoires, and about 12 million of those chains were shared by two or more donors. A nearest-neighbor algorithm error-corrected the raw reads and collapsed the reads into unique sequences, merging closely related sequences to remove PCR and sequencing errors. V, D and J gene segments were assigned by aligning CDR3 sequences to IMGT reference sequences. For a sequence to be retained, a match of at least six nucleotides to both a V gene segment and a J gene segment was required. Rearrangements were classified as productive when the CDR3 lacked stop codons and remained in frame with V and J, and all other rearrangements were classified as non-productive. CDR3 was defined according to IMGT convention as the region running from the second conserved V-encoded cysteine to the conserved J-encoded phenylalanine. Sequences without an unambiguous match to a single V gene segment were excluded from the earlier analysis of about 600 of the donors. An earlier analysis of a few hundred of the donors called V segments functional above 56.7% productive rearrangements and segregating when the between-donor standard deviation exceeded 5%. To diagnose cytomegalovirus status from the catalog of TCR beta chain sequences, a statistical classification framework was built. In a later analysis, V and J genes were assigned by comparing TCR nucleotide sequences against IMGT/GENE-DB human TR gene sequences. Using the TCRdist pipeline, a later analysis assigned CDR3 sequences along with most-parsimonious VDJ recombination scenarios. In a later analysis, each TCR beta chain was defined by its CDR3 amino acid sequence together with its V-gene family, and reads without a unique V-gene family were excluded. As a way to deal with suspected cross-contamination and a sequencing artifact, a later analysis dropped 640 or so nucleotide sequences that were highly shared and had low generation probability. For each public chain, a later analysis derived a clonal expansion index from normalized ranks of inferred template counts within each repertoire. A later analysis computed generation probabilities with a VDJ recombination model fitted to out-of-frame rearrangements, and checked the results against IGoR. A later analysis scored TCR-TCR, TCR-HLA and TCR-CMV co-occurrence with hypergeometric tests, applying a repertoire-size bias correction to TCR pairs. False discovery rates were estimated in a later analysis by permuting HLA or CMV assignments 20 times. In a later analysis, co-occurring TCRs were grouped using DBSCAN, with TCRdist sequence similarity added in when clustering inside HLA-allele-positive subsets. Repertoires with fewer than 30,000 or more than 120,000 public chains, plus five repertoires with anomalous nucleotide sharing, were excluded from co-occurrence clustering. This is the immuneACCESS table as TCRdb keeps it, with only in-frame sequences that have V and J called. A part of the clones is gone; compared with another copy, unresolved V genes explain less than half, and the rest is unexplained. The V and J calls and the clone size are those of that table, but D and trimming were determined from the DNA. Here the sample has 120,000 or so clones; approximately 87% occur a single time. 20% of the sample comes from the top ten.

The germline V gene gives CDR1 as SGHVS and CDR2 as FNYEAQ. Including the terminal cysteine and phenylalanine, the CDR3 comprises 13 residues. CDR3 DNA only is kept here, 39 bases in frame from base 1. V gives up 0 bases and J gives up 3 bases, and the segment between their germline ends measures 4 bases. A note on this clone: The antigen it recognizes is unknown. No base quality values were provided; no much bigger clone lies one nucleotide off.

Material for sequencing was PBMCs. The V and J segments used are TRBV7-6 and TRBJ2-3; no D gene can be assigned with confidence. This receptor was identified in a young man in good health and CMV-seropositive. The DNA sequence is as follows: TGTGCCAGCAGCTTAGCGGAGACAGATACGCAGTATTTT. It specifies CASSLAETDTQYF.